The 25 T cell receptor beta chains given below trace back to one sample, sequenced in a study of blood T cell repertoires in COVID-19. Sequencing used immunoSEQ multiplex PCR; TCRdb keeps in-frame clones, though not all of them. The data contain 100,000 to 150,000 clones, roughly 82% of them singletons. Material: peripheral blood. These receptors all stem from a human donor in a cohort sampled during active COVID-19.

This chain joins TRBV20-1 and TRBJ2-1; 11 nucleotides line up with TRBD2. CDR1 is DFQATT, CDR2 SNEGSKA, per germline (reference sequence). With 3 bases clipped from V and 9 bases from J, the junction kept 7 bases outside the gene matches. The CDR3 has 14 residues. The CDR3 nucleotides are TGCAGTGCTAGTCTCCTAGCGGGAGGACGTGAGCAGTTCTTC. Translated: CSASLLAGGREQFF.

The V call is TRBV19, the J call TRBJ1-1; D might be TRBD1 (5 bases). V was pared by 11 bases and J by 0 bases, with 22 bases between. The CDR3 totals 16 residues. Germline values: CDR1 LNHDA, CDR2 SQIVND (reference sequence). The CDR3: CAGKSREGRMNTEAFF. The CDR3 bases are TGTGCCGGCAAATCCAGGGAGGGGCGAATGAACACTGAAGCTTTCTTT.

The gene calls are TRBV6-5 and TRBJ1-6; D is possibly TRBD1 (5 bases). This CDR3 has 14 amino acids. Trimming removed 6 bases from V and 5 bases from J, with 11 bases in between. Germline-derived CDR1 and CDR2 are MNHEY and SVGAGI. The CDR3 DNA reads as TGTGCCAGCAGGAAGACAGATAATAATTCACCCCTCCACTTT. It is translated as CASRKTDNNSPLHF.

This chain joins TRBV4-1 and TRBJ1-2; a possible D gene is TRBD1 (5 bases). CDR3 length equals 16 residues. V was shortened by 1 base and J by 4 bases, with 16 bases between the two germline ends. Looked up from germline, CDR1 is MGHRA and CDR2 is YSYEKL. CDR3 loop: CASSQVQGTDGYGYTF. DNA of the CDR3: TGCGCCAGCAGCCAAGTTCAGGGAACGGACGGCTATGGCTACACCTTC.

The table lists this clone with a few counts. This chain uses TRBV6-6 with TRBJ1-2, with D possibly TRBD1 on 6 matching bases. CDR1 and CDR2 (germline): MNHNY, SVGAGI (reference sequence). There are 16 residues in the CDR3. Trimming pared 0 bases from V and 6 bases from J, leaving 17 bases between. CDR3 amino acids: CASSYSISGQLDGYTF. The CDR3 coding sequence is TGTGCCAGCAGTTACTCGATATCTGGACAGCTAGATGGCTACACCTTC.

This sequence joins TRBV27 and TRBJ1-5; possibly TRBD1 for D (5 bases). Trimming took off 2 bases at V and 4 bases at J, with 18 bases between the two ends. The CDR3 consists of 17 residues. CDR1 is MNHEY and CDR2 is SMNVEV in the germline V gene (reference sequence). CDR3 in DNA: TGTGCCAGCAGTTTAGGGTGGCGGTCAAGGGGTAATCAGCCCCAGCATTTT. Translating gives CASSLGWRSRGNQPQHF.

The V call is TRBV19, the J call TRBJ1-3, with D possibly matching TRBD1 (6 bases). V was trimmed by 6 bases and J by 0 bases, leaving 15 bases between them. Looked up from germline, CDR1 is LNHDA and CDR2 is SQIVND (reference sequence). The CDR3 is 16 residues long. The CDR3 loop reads CASSLSRGSSGNTIYF. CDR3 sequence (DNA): TGTGCCAGTAGCCTCAGCAGGGGTAGCTCTGGAAACACCATATATTTT. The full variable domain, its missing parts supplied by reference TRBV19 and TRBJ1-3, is DGGITQSPKYLFRKEGQNVTLSCEQNLNHDAMYWYRQDPGQGLRLIYYSQIVNDFQKGDIAEGYSVSREKKESFPLTVTSAQKNPTAFYLCASSLSRGSSGNTIYFGEGSWLTVV.

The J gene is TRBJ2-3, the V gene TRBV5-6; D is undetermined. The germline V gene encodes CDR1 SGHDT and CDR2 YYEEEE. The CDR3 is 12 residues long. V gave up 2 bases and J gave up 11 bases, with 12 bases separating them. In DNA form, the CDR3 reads TGTGCCAGCAGCTTCAGCCAGGCGAAGCAGTATTTT. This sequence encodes CASSFSQAKQYF.

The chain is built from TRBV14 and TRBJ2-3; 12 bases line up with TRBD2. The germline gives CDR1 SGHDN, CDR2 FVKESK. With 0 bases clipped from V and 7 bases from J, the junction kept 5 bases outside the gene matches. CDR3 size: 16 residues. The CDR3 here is CASSQEGLAGRYTQYF. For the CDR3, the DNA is TGTGCCAGCAGCCAAGAAGGACTAGCGGGACGGTATACGCAGTATTTT.

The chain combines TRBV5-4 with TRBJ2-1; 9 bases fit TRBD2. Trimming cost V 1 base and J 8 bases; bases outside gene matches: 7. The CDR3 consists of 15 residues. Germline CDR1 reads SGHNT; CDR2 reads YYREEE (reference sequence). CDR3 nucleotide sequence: TGTGCCAGCAGCTTGTCGGCGGGAGGGGGGGATGAGCAGTTCTTC. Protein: CASSLSAGGGDEQFF.

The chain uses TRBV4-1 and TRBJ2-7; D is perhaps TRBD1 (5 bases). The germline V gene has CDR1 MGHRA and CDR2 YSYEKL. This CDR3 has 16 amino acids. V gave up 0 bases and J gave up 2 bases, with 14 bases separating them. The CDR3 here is CASSQDSGASAYEQYF. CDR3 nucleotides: TGCGCCAGCAGCCAAGATTCTGGGGCCAGTGCCTACGAGCAGTACTTC.

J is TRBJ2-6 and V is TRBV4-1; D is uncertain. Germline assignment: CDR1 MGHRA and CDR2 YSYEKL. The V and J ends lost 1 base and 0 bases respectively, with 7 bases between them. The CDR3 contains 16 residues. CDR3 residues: CASSQGHASGANVLTF. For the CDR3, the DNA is TGCGCCAGCAGCCAAGGGCACGCCTCTGGGGCCAACGTCCTGACTTTC.

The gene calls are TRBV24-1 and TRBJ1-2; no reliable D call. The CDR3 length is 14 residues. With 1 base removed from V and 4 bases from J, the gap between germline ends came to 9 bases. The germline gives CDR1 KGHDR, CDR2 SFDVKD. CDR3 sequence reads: CATSDLNSFYGYTF. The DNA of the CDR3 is TGTGCCACCAGTGATTTAAACAGCTTCTATGGCTACACCTTC.

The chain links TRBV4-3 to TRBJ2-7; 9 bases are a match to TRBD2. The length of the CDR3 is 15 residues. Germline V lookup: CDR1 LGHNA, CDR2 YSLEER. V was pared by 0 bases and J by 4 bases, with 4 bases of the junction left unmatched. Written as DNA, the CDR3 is TGCGCCAGCAGCCAAGATAAGCGGGAGGATTACGAGCAGTACTTC. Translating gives CASSQDKREDYEQYF.

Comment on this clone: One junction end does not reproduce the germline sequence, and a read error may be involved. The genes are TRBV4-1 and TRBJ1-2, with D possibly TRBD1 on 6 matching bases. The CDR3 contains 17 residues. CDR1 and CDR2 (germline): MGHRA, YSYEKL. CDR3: CASSHQGGGKQNYDYTF. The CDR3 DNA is TGCGCCAGCAGCCATCAAGGGGGTGGAAAGCAGAACTATGACTACACCTTC.

The chain's CDR3 is CASSLTGGYEQYF. CDR3 sequence (DNA): TGTGCCAGCAGCTTAACAGGGGGCTACGAGCAGTACTTC. V is TRBV11-3 and J is TRBJ2-7; 8 bases are shared with TRBD1. CDR1 SGHNT and CDR2 YENEEA come from the germline V gene. This CDR3 is built from 13 residues. J was trimmed by 3 bases and V by 2 bases; bases with no gene match: 0.

The CDR3, as DNA: TGTGCCAGCAGCTTTACTCGGACAGGGGCGAAGACAGATACGCAGTATTTT. Translated, it gives CASSFTRTGAKTDTQYF. This sequence joins TRBV7-9 and TRBJ2-3, with 9 nucleotides matching TRBD1. Germline CDR1 and CDR2: SEHNR and FQNEAQ (reference sequence). V trimming: 3 bases; J trimming: 3 bases; junction bases outside the gene matches: 10. The CDR3 has 17 residues.

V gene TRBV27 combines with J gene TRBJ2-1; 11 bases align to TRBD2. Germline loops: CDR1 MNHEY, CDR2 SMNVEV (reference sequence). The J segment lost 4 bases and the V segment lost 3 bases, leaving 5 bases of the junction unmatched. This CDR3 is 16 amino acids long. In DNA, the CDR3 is TGTGCCAGCAGTTTGGACGGACTAGCGGGTTACAATGAGCAGTTCTTC. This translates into CASSLDGLAGYNEQFF.

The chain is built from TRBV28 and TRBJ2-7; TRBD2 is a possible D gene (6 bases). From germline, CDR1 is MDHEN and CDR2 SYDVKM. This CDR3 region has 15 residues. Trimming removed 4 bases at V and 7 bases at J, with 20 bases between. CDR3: CASSSSGRMAGEQYF. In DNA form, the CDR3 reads TGTGCCAGCAGTTCGAGCGGACGAATGGCGGGGGAGCAGTACTTC.

CDR3 residues: CASSFTGTGEETQYF. The CDR3 bases are TGCGCCAGCAGCTTTACCGGGACAGGGGAGGAGACCCAGTACTTC. The chain employs TRBV5-1 and TRBJ2-5; 10 bases are a match to TRBD1. The CDR3 runs to 15 residues. V lost 2 bases, J lost 5 bases, and 6 bases stayed unmatched. Germline loops: CDR1 SGHRS, CDR2 YFSETQ.

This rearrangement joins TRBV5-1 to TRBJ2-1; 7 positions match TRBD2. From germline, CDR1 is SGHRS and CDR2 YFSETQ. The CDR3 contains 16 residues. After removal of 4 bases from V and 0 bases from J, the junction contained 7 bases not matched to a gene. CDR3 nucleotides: TGCGCCAGCAGCCTTGGGGACTACAGCTCCTACAATGAGCAGTTCTTC. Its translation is CASSLGDYSSYNEQFF.

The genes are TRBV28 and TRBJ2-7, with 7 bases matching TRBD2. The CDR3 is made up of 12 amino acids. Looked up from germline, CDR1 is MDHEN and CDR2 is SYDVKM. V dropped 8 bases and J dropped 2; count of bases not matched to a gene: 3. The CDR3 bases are TGTGCCAGCGCGGGGGATACCTACGAGCAGTACTTC. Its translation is CASAGDTYEQYF.

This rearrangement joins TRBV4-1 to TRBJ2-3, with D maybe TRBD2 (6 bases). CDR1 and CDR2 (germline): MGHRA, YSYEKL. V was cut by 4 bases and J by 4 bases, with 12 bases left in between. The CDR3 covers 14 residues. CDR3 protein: CASSPSTSSDTQYF. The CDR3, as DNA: TGCGCCAGCAGCCCGTCGACTAGTTCAGATACGCAGTATTTT.

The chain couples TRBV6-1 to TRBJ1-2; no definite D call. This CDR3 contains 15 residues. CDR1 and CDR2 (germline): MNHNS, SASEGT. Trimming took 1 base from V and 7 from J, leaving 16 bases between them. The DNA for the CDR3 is TGTGCCAGCAGTGAAGGTGGTTTAAGAGGGTTTGGCTACACCTTC. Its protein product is CASSEGGLRGFGYTF.

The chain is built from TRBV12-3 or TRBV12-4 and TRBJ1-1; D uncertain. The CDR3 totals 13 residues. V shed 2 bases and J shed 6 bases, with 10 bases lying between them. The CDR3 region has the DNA TGTGCCAGCAGTTTATCGGAGTTGTCTGAAGCTTTCTTT. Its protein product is CASSLSELSEAFF.